Following are 30 T cell receptor beta chains from one sample sequenced in a study of identical twins (dated by TCRdb to 2016 to 2018). The library was prepared using 5' RACE. The instrument given in TCRdb is Illumina HiSeq 2000. TCRdb reprocessed the public reads (quality trimming at Q25 with fastp, clone calling with MiXCR) and kept in-frame beta chains. Each CDR3 protein gets just one entry, which takes the most common genes and DNA from the rows behind it. In this sample the table shows about 480,000 distinct CDR3 sequences, 13% to 15% of which occur a single time. More than 0.5% of the sample belongs to the ten largest clones. This sample was shared with a second study, whose subject was yellow fever vaccine responses in identical twins.

The sample consisted of CD4+ T cells sorted from blood. The receptors here all came from a woman aged 18-29 years in good health.

The chain carries TRBV12-3 or TRBV12-4 and TRBJ1-2; 9 positions agree with TRBD1. The J segment lost 6 bases and the V segment lost 5 bases, leaving 4 bases of the junction unmatched. The CDR3 runs to 13 residues. The CDR3: CASSAGQGHGYTF. In DNA form, the CDR3 reads TGTGCCAGCAGTGCGGGACAGGGACATGGCTACACCTTC.

The chain links TRBV28 to TRBJ2-7, with TRBD2 identical over 9 bases. V lost 6 bases, J lost 5 bases, and 8 bases stayed unmatched. Germline CDR1 is MDHEN and CDR2 is SYDVKM. The CDR3 consists of 14 residues. The CDR3 region has the DNA TGTGCCAGCAGGCCTAGCGGGACAGCCCACGAGCAGTACTTC. Amino acids: CASRPSGTAHEQYF.

CDR3 bases: TGTGCCAGCAGACTAACCGGGACAGCGGCTGTGGAGACCCAGTACTTC. Residues: CASRLTGTAAVETQYF. V is TRBV11-2 and J is TRBJ2-5; 7 nucleotides align to TRBD1. Looked up from germline, CDR1 is SGHAT and CDR2 is FQNNGV. The V and J ends lost 6 bases and 5 bases, in that order; junction bases with no gene match: 15. This CDR3 has 16 residues. Using reference TRBV11-2 and TRBJ2-5 for the parts outside the CDR3, the full variable domain is EAGVAQSPRYKIIEKRQSVAFWCNPISGHATLYWYQQILGQGPKLLIQFQNNGVVDDSQLPKDRFSAERLKGVDSTLKIQPAKLEDSAVYLCASRLTGTAAVETQYFGPGTRLLVL.

This clonotype was seen more than once but under ten times. The chain uses TRBV7-9 and TRBJ2-2, with 8 bases identical to TRBD2. The CDR3 runs to 16 residues. Looked up from germline, CDR1 is SEHNR and CDR2 is FQNEAQ (reference sequence). J gave up 9 bases and V 5 bases, and 14 bases lay outside the gene matches. CDR3 sequence reads: CASSPYIRGGSWELFF. CDR3 coding DNA: TGTGCCAGCAGCCCTTATATCCGGGGGGGCTCCTGGGAGCTGTTTTTT.

CDR3 sequence (DNA): TGTGCCACCAGTGTCTCGGGCACAGATACGCAGTATTTT. Its translation: CATSVSGTDTQYF. This sequence joins TRBV24-1 and TRBJ2-3; unclear D gene. The CDR3 is 13 residues long. Germline loops: CDR1 KGHDR, CDR2 SFDVKD. Trimming took off 5 bases at V and 1 base at J, with 6 bases between the two ends.

The rearrangement uses TRBV7-2 and TRBJ2-5, with D perhaps assigned TRBD1 or TRBD2 (5 bases each). The CDR3 is 15 residues long. V lost 1 base and J lost 6, with 15 bases in between. Germline-derived CDR1 and CDR2 are SGHTA and FQGNSA. This CDR3 is CASSLGVRGSQTQYF. CDR3 bases: TGTGCCAGCAGCTTAGGTGTGAGGGGTTCACAGACCCAGTACTTC.

This clonotype has only a few counts. The chain combines TRBV20-1 with TRBJ2-3, with 13 bases identical to TRBD2. CDR1 and CDR2 from the germline V gene are DFQATT and SNEGSKA (reference sequence). This CDR3 is built from 16 residues. Trimming took 3 bases from V and 3 from J; bases not matched to a gene: 6. In nucleotides, the CDR3 is TGCAGTGCTAGTCCACTAGCGGGGGGGCGAACAGATACGCAGTATTTT. Protein product: CSASPLAGGRTDTQYF.

A few counts support this clonotype. The rearrangement links TRBV5-6 to TRBJ2-7, with 7 bases lining up with TRBD2. From germline, CDR1 is SGHDT and CDR2 YYEEEE. The junction had 3 bases not matched to a gene; V was cut back by 0 bases and J by 0 bases. The CDR3 extends over 15 amino acids. Here the CDR3 DNA reads TGTGCCAGCAGCTTGGCCGGGACTATCTCCTACGAGCAGTACTTC. It encodes CASSLAGTISYEQYF.

This clonotype has more than one count but fewer than ten. The chain recombines TRBV20-1 with TRBJ2-3; D gene ambiguous. Germline loops: CDR1 DFQATT, CDR2 SNEGSKA (reference sequence). The CDR3 is 14 residues long. The V end lost 4 bases, the J end lost 0 bases, and 11 bases lay between the germline ends. CDR3 amino acids: CSATPAASTDTQYF. The CDR3 coding sequence is TGCAGTGCTACCCCGGCTGCTAGCACAGATACGCAGTATTTT.

This clonotype came up a few times. J is TRBJ2-1 and V is TRBV24-1, with 9 bases fitting TRBD2. V dropped 4 bases and J dropped 15; count of bases not matched to a gene: 15. CDR1 is KGHDR and CDR2 is SFDVKD in the germline V gene. The CDR3 spans 15 residues. CDR3 in amino acids: CATSDDEREVGGWFF. In nucleotides, the CDR3 is TGTGCCACCAGTGACGATGAGCGGGAGGTCGGGGGCTGGTTCTTC.

The chain couples TRBV2 to TRBJ1-5; the D is unclear. V was shortened by 0 bases and J by 3 bases, with 6 bases between the two germline ends. Germline CDR1 reads SNHLY; CDR2 reads FYNNEI. The CDR3 runs to 14 residues. CDR3 sequence: CASSEAQVNQPQHF. The CDR3 nucleotides read TGTGCCAGCAGTGAAGCGCAGGTCAATCAGCCCCAGCATTTT.

This sequence joins TRBV7-2 and TRBJ2-1; 7 positions match TRBD2. The V gene end was trimmed by 5 bases and the J gene end by 3 bases; junction bases not matched to a gene: 13. The CDR3 covers 17 residues. Per the germline V gene, CDR1 is SGHTA and CDR2 is FQGNSA. The CDR3 nucleotides read TGTGCCAGCAGCGCCTCATTGGCGGGAGAGGTCTACAATGAGCAGTTCTTC. It is translated as CASSASLAGEVYNEQFF. Full variable domain (missing parts from reference TRBV7-2 and TRBJ2-1): GAGVSQSPSNKVTEKGKDVELRCDPISGHTALYWYRQSLGQGLEFLIYFQGNSAPDKSGLPSDRFSAERTGGSVSTLTIQRTQQEDSAVYLCASSASLAGEVYNEQFFGPGTRLTVL.

This clonotype was seen more than once but under ten times. The V and J genes are TRBV6-2 or TRBV6-3 and TRBJ2-3, with TRBD1 identical over 10 bases. CDR1 and CDR2 (germline): MNHEY, SVGEGT. J lost 8 bases, V lost 2 bases, and 7 bases had no gene match. The CDR3 sequence is 15 residues long. This chain's CDR3 is CASSYVGQGSGTQYF. In DNA, the CDR3 is TGTGCCAGCAGTTACGTGGGACAGGGGTCGGGTACGCAGTATTTT.

This clonotype has only a few counts. The V gene is TRBV2, the J gene TRBJ2-2, with 12 nucleotides matching TRBD2. V lost 7 bases to trimming and J lost 5 bases; unmatched junction nucleotides: 8. The CDR3 consists of 16 residues. CDR1 is SNHLY and CDR2 is FYNNEI in the germline V gene. CDR3 sequence: CASKKTSGGSTGELFF. The CDR3 DNA reads TGTGCCAGCAAAAAGACTAGCGGGGGATCTACCGGGGAGCTGTTTTTT. Using reference TRBV2 and TRBJ2-2 for the parts outside the CDR3, the full variable domain is EPEVTQTPSHQVTQMGQEVILRCVPISNHLYFYWYRQILGQKVEFLVSFYNNEISEKSEIFDDQFSVERPDGSNFTLKIRSTKLEDSAMYFCASKKTSGGSTGELFFGEGSRLTVL.

This clonotype was observed a few times. The J gene is TRBJ1-1, the V gene TRBV7-9, with D unclear. Germline V gives CDR1 SEHNR, CDR2 FQNEAQ (reference sequence). The CDR3 length is 15 residues. V was cut by 1 base and J by 2 bases, with 11 bases left in between. CDR3 nucleotide sequence: TGTGCCAGCAGCTTAGGACGGGTAAGAAACACTGAAGCTTTCTTT. The encoded protein is CASSLGRVRNTEAFF. Drawing the rest from reference TRBV7-9 and TRBJ1-1, the complete variable domain is DTGVSQNPRHKITKRGQNVTFRCDPISEHNRLYWYRQTLGQGPEFLTYFQNEAQLEKSRLLSDRFSAERPKGSFSTLEIQRTEQGDSAMYLCASSLGRVRNTEAFFGQGTRLTVV.

This clonotype was observed a few times. The chain joins TRBV28 to TRBJ2-7, with 8 bases matching TRBD1. The CDR3 has 16 residues. V shed 2 bases, J shed 6 bases, and the junction held 12 bases outside the gene matches. The germline V gene encodes CDR1 MDHEN and CDR2 SYDVKM. CDR3 residues: CASSLPGQGSSREQYF. The CDR3 DNA sequence: TGTGCCAGCAGTTTACCCGGACAGGGATCCTCGCGCGAGCAGTACTTC.

This clonotype occurred a few times. The rearrangement joins TRBV7-8 to TRBJ2-6; D is possibly TRBD1 (5 bases). The CDR3 is made up of 16 amino acids. The V gene lost 4 bases and the J gene lost 0 bases, with 10 bases spanning the gap. Germline V lookup: CDR1 SGHVS, CDR2 FQNEAQ. CDR3 coding DNA: TGTGCCAGCAGCTCCTCCAGGGTCTCTGGGGCCAACGTCCTGACTTTC. Encoded protein: CASSSSRVSGANVLTF.

The CDR3 here is CASSQAVGLLGPDTQYF. In DNA, the CDR3 is TGTGCCAGCAGCCAAGCCGTAGGACTCTTGGGTCCAGATACGCAGTATTTT. The chain uses TRBV3-1 and TRBJ2-3; the D gene is possibly TRBD2 (5 bases). CDR1 and CDR2 from the germline V gene are LGHDT and YNNKEL (reference sequence). The CDR3 totals 17 residues. Deletions cut 1 base from V and 4 bases from J, with 18 bases between.

This clonotype came up a few times. J is TRBJ2-3 and V is TRBV29-1; 9 positions match TRBD2. V gave up 6 bases and J gave up 2 bases; unmatched junction bases: 3. Per the germline V gene, CDR1 is SQVTM and CDR2 is ANQGSEA. The CDR3 is 13 residues long. The CDR3 DNA follows: TGCAGCGTCCGCGGGAGGGACACAGATACGCAGTATTTT. Its protein is CSVRGRDTDTQYF.

The chain couples TRBV18 to TRBJ1-5; D gene unclear. In germline, CDR1 is KGHSH, CDR2 LQKENI. The CDR3 loop spans 13 amino acids. Trimming shortened V by 3 bases and J by 3 bases, and 6 bases separated the two germline ends. CDR3 nucleotide sequence: TGTGCCAGCTCACCGTCCAACAATCAGCCCCAGCATTTT. It yields the protein CASSPSNNQPQHF. The entire variable domain, with the rest obtained from reference TRBV18 and TRBJ1-5, is as follows: NAGVMQNPRHLVRRRGQEARLRCSPMKGHSHVYWYRQLPEEGLKFMVYLQKENIIDESGMPKERFSAEFPKEGPSILRIQQVVRGDSAAYFCASSPSNNQPQHFGDGTRLSIL.

This clonotype has only a few counts. V is TRBV10-3 and J is TRBJ2-7; 9 bases are a match to TRBD2. Germline CDR1 reads ENHRY; CDR2 reads SYGVKD. The CDR3 is 14 residues long. V lost 3 bases and J lost 5; bases outside the gene matches: 5. Written as DNA, the CDR3 is TGTGCCATCAGTGAACCGGGACTAGCAGACGAGCAGTACTTC. It yields the protein CAISEPGLADEQYF.

This clonotype has only a few counts. V usage is TRBV5-1 and J usage is TRBJ1-2, with D possibly matching TRBD1 (5 bases). V lost 3 bases, J lost 5 bases, and 17 bases lay in between. The CDR3 contains 15 residues. Germline assignment: CDR1 SGHRS and CDR2 YFSETQ. The CDR3 loop is CASSWVSGAGYGYTF. For the CDR3, the DNA is TGCGCCAGCAGCTGGGTTTCAGGAGCAGGGTATGGCTACACCTTC.

This clonotype was detected many times. The V gene is TRBV7-9, the J gene TRBJ2-7; TRBD2 might be the D (6 bases). Per germline, CDR1 SEHNR and CDR2 FQNEAQ (reference sequence). V lost 8 bases, J lost 3 bases, and 14 bases lay in between. The CDR3 has 13 amino acids. CDR3 sequence reads: CASGSSEGYEQYF. The CDR3 region has the DNA TGTGCCAGCGGCTCGTCGGAGGGCTACGAGCAGTACTTC.

The genes are TRBV12-3 or TRBV12-4 and TRBJ2-2; TRBD1 matches at 7 bases. The ends lost 2 bases at V and 1 base at J; junction bases unmatched: 7. The CDR3 is 17 amino acids. The CDR3 region is CASSLSDRALNTGELFF. In DNA form, the CDR3 reads TGTGCCAGCAGTTTATCCGACAGGGCCCTGAACACCGGGGAGCTGTTTTTT.

This clonotype was detected a few times. The chain employs TRBV20-1 and TRBJ1-5; 9 nucleotides match TRBD1. CDR3 length: 15 amino acids. V was clipped by 3 bases and J by 9 bases; unmatched bases: 12. CDR1 and CDR2 from the germline V gene are DFQATT and SNEGSKA (reference sequence). CDR3 amino acids: CSASRQGEEVRPQHF. The CDR3 DNA follows: TGCAGTGCTAGCCGACAGGGGGAAGAGGTTCGGCCCCAGCATTTT.

This chain joins TRBV11-2 and TRBJ2-7; D remains ambiguous. V was trimmed by 4 bases and J by 0 bases, leaving 10 bases between them. The CDR3 consists of 14 residues. Per the germline V gene, CDR1 is SGHAT and CDR2 is FQNNGV. CDR3 protein: CASSSTVGSYEQYF. The CDR3 DNA is TGTGCCAGCAGCTCCACCGTTGGCTCCTACGAGCAGTACTTC.

The J gene is TRBJ2-2, the V gene TRBV29-1; the D gene could be TRBD1 or TRBD2 (5 bases each). The CDR3 is 15 residues long. V shed 6 bases and J shed 3 bases, with 17 bases lying between them. From germline, CDR1 is SQVTM and CDR2 ANQGSEA. The CDR3 is CSVLGPALDTGELFF. The CDR3, as DNA: TGCAGCGTCCTGGGACCAGCCTTGGACACCGGGGAGCTGTTTTTT.

This clonotype was counted a few times. The rearrangement joins TRBV19 to TRBJ2-1; 10 bases fit TRBD2. Germline CDR1 reads LNHDA; CDR2 reads SQIVND (reference sequence). Germline trimming cut 5 bases from V and 5 bases from J; bases unmatched to any gene: 6. This CDR3 region has 15 residues. The CDR3: CASSPSGRGNNEQFF. Written as DNA, the CDR3 is TGTGCCAGTAGTCCGAGCGGGAGGGGAAACAATGAGCAGTTCTTC.

In its sample, this clonotype was seen a few times. The chain uses TRBV7-3 and TRBJ2-1; D remains ambiguous. This CDR3 contains 16 residues. V was trimmed by 0 bases and J by 2 bases, leaving 11 bases between them. CDR1 SGHTA and CDR2 FQGTGA come from the germline V gene. The CDR3 spells CASSLTRFAPYNEQFF. As DNA, the CDR3 is TGTGCCAGCAGCTTAACGCGCTTTGCCCCCTACAATGAGCAGTTCTTC.

The J gene is TRBJ2-5, the V gene TRBV18; the D gene is possibly TRBD1 (6 bases). The germline CDR1 and CDR2 sequences are KGHSH and LQKENI. There are 16 residues in the CDR3. V was cut by 0 bases and J by 4 bases, with 15 bases left in between. In DNA form, the CDR3 reads TGTGCCAGCTCACCACCCCAACCGGAAGGGGGAGAGACCCAGTACTTC. This translates into CASSPPQPEGGETQYF.